The 15 T cell receptor beta chains listed next were all sequenced from one sample in a study of blood T cell repertoires in COVID-19. The assay was immunoSEQ multiplex PCR, and TCRdb's table has in-frame clones only and misses some. The sample contains 25,000 to 35,000 clones, approximately 79% of which appear only once. The source material was peripheral blood. These receptors were taken from a boy aged 2 to 10 with active or convalescent COVID-19.

The chain uses TRBV11-2 and TRBJ2-1; D ambiguous. The CDR3 runs to 11 residues. V lost 6 bases and J 9 bases, leaving 9 bases between the germline ends. Germline V gene data show CDR1 as SGHAT and CDR2 as FQNNGV. In DNA form, the CDR3 reads TGTGCCAGCAGTGCCCCCGGTGAGCAGTTCTTC. Encoded protein: CASSAPGEQFF. The variable domain in full, completed from reference TRBV11-2 and TRBJ2-1, reads EAGVAQSPRYKIIEKRQSVAFWCNPISGHATLYWYQQILGQGPKLLIQFQNNGVVDDSQLPKDRFSAERLKGVDSTLKIQPAKLEDSAVYLCASSAPGEQFFGPGTRLTVL.

This clone was detected many times. V gene TRBV4-1 combines with J gene TRBJ2-3, with no clear D. V was pared by 1 base and J by 6 bases, with 8 bases between. The CDR3 is made up of 13 amino acids. The germline gives CDR1 MGHRA, CDR2 YSYEKL. The CDR3: CASSQGNGDTQYF. In DNA, the CDR3 is TGCGCCAGCAGCCAAGGGAACGGGGATACGCAGTATTTT.

The J gene is TRBJ2-1, the V gene TRBV6-4, with TRBD1 matching over 10 bases. The CDR3 spans 16 residues. V shed 4 bases, J shed 7 bases, and the junction held 10 bases outside the gene matches. Per the germline V gene, CDR1 is MRHNA and CDR2 is SNTAGT. The DNA of the CDR3 is TGTGCCAGCAGTGCAAAGGTGGGACAGGGGAGGAATGAGCAGTTCTTC. It is translated as CASSAKVGQGRNEQFF.

This chain's CDR3 is CASSPPMTGTFNQPQHF. In DNA, the CDR3 is TGTGCCAGCAGTCCCCCAATGACAGGGACCTTTAATCAGCCCCAGCATTTT. The chain carries TRBV28 and TRBJ1-5; 7 bases line up with TRBD1. V shed 5 bases and J 4 bases; nucleotides not matched to a gene: 14. This CDR3 is 17 amino acids long. Germline values: CDR1 MDHEN, CDR2 SYDVKM.

The gene calls are TRBV20-1 and TRBJ2-7; 10 bases are a match to TRBD1. This CDR3 has 11 residues. V lost 0 bases to trimming and J lost 11 bases; unmatched junction nucleotides: 1. Germline V lookup: CDR1 DFQATT, CDR2 SNEGSKA (reference sequence). Written as DNA, the CDR3 is TGCAGTGCTAGAGATGGGACAGGGGAGTACTTC. This gives the protein CSARDGTGEYF.

This clone was picked up a small number of times. This chain joins TRBV6-5 and TRBJ1-1; a weak D match, TRBD1 (6 bases). The germline CDR1 and CDR2 sequences are MNHEY and SVGAGI. V gave up 7 bases and J gave up 0 bases, with 15 bases separating them. CDR3 length: 15 amino acids. Here the CDR3 reads CASTTGDTMNTEAFF. The CDR3 DNA sequence: TGTGCCAGCACTACCGGGGACACAATGAACACTGAAGCTTTCTTT.

The chain recombines TRBV14 with TRBJ2-3; no clear D. The V end was cut by 1 base, the J end by 4 bases, with 12 bases between. Germline assignment: CDR1 SGHDN and CDR2 FVKESK. The CDR3 has 15 residues. The CDR3 DNA reads TGTGCCAGCAGCCAAGGTACTTCCCAGGCAGATACGCAGTATTTT. Protein sequence: CASSQGTSQADTQYF.

The CDR3 DNA reads as TGTGCCAGCAGTCGAGGCGGGAGATCCTACGAGCAGTACTTC. It yields the protein CASSRGGRSYEQYF. The chain joins TRBV28 to TRBJ2-7, with 7 bases fitting TRBD2. After removal of 5 bases from V and 1 base from J, the junction contained 5 bases not matched to a gene. Germline assignment: CDR1 MDHEN and CDR2 SYDVKM. This CDR3 spans 14 amino acids.

This chain connects TRBV29-1 to TRBJ1-1; D not resolved. CDR3 length equals 10 residues. Trimming took 8 bases from V and 3 from J, leaving 7 bases between them. The germline V gene encodes CDR1 SQVTM and CDR2 ANQGSEA. DNA of the CDR3: TGCAGCACTTACCACACTGAAGCTTTCTTT. This gives the protein CSTYHTEAFF.

The rearrangement links TRBV27 to TRBJ2-1; 7 nucleotides match TRBD2. This CDR3 has 14 residues. Germline lookup yields CDR1 MNHEY and CDR2 SMNVEV (reference sequence). The junction had 12 bases not matched to a gene; V was cut back by 10 bases and J by 6 bases. The chain's CDR3 is CATSTGGDCNEQFF. In DNA, the CDR3 is TGTGCCACCTCCACTGGGGGGGACTGCAATGAGCAGTTCTTC.

This sequence joins TRBV28 and TRBJ2-7; 8 bases line up with TRBD1. V dropped 6 bases and J dropped 2; count of bases not matched to a gene: 9. Germline V gene lookup returns CDR1 MDHEN and CDR2 SYDVKM. This CDR3 has 15 amino acids. CDR3 residues: CASSQALGQAYEQYF. CDR3 coding DNA: TGTGCCAGCAGCCAAGCCCTGGGACAGGCCTACGAGCAGTACTTC.

J is TRBJ1-5 and V is TRBV28, with a possible D match to TRBD1 (5 bases). The CDR3 has 15 amino acids. Germline CDR1 reads MDHEN; CDR2 reads SYDVKM. Trimming cost V 7 bases and J 3 bases, with 16 bases left between them. CDR3 coding DNA: TGTGCCAGCAAGGCGACCGGGGGGTTCAATCAGCCCCAGCATTTT. Protein product: CASKATGGFNQPQHF.

The chain has TRBV18 and TRBJ2-5; D is ambiguous. The V and J ends lost 5 bases and 2 bases respectively, with 9 bases between them. There are 13 residues in the CDR3. Per germline, CDR1 KGHSH and CDR2 LQKENI. CDR3 DNA: TGTGCCAGCTCAAGAGGTCGGCAAGAGACCCAGTACTTC. Its protein is CASSRGRQETQYF.

This clone was recorded once. The rearrangement uses TRBV2 and TRBJ2-1; TRBD2 agrees at 8 bases. The CDR3 totals 17 residues. The germline CDR1 and CDR2 sequences are SNHLY and FYNNEI. After removal of 6 bases from V and 0 bases from J, the junction contained 10 bases not matched to a gene. The CDR3 DNA is TGTGCCAGCAGGCCCAGCGGGGGCCCGCGCTCCTACAATGAGCAGTTCTTC. It specifies CASRPSGGPRSYNEQFF.

The J gene is TRBJ2-1, the V gene TRBV28, with TRBD2 matching 7 bases. Germline V gene sequence: CDR1 MDHEN, CDR2 SYDVKM. The CDR3 length is 14 residues. With 6 bases clipped from V and 2 bases from J, the junction kept 4 bases outside the gene matches. The chain's CDR3 is CASSSGAPYNEQFF. The DNA of the CDR3 is TGTGCCAGCAGCAGCGGGGCTCCCTACAATGAGCAGTTCTTC.